This TCR beta chain was recovered during a study of blood T cell repertoires in COVID-19. In the study overall: The United States, Italy and Spain were the sources of the acute and convalescent COVID-19 samples. In each case, the material was cDNA or gDNA derived from T cells, B-cell-depleted T cells, or PBMCs.

Original processing notes: Using reference gene primer amplification, nucleated cell counts were estimated. Assay: immunoSEQ multiplex PCR; the TCRdb copy retains only in-frame clones and omits some. V and J calls and clone size follow that table, whereas D and trimming were derived from the DNA. Of about 210,000 clones detected, roughly 86% appear once; the ten largest clones hold roughly 8%. Sequenced: peripheral blood. This TCR was sampled from a woman aged 45-65 years with active or convalescent COVID-19.

The DNA of the CDR3 is TGTGCCAGCTCATCGGGACTAGTAGAGACCCAGTACTTC. Its protein is CASSSGLVETQYF. The chain uses TRBV18 and TRBJ2-5, with 8 bases fitting TRBD2. Germline V gene data show CDR1 as KGHSH and CDR2 as LQKENI. The length of the CDR3 is 13 residues. V dropped 5 bases and J dropped 4; count of bases not matched to a gene: 3. Full variable domain (remainder filled in from reference TRBV18 and TRBJ2-5): NAGVMQNPRHLVRRRGQEARLRCSPMKGHSHVYWYRQLPEEGLKFMVYLQKENIIDESGMPKERFSAEFPKEGPSILRIQQVVRGDSAAYFCASSSGLVETQYFGPGTRLLVL.